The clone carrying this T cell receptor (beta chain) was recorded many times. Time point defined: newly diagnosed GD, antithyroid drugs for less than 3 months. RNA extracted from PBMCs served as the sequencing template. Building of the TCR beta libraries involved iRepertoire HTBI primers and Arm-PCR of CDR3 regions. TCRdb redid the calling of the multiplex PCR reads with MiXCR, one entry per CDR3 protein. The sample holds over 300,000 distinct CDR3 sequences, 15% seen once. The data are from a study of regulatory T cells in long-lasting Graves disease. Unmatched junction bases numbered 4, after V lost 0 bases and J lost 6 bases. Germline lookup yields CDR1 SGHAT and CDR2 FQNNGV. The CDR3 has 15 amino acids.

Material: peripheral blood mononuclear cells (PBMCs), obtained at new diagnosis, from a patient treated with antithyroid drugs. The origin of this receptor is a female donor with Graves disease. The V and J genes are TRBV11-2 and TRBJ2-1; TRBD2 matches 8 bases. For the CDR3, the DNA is TGTGCCAGCAGCTTAGAAGCGGGAGTGGGCAATGAGCAGTTCTTC. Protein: CASSLEAGVGNEQFF.